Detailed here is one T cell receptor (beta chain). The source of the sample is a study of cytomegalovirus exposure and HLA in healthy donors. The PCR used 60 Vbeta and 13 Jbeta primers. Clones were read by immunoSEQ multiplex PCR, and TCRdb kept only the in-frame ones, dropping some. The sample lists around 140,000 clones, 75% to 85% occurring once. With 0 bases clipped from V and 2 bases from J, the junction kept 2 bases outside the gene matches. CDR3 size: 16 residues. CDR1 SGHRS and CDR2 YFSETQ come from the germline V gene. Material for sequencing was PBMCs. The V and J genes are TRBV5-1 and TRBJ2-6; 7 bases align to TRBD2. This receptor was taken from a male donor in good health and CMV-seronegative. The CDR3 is CASSLVSGAGANVLTF. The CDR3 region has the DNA TGCGCCAGCAGCTTGGTCAGCGGGGCTGGGGCCAACGTCCTGACTTTC.